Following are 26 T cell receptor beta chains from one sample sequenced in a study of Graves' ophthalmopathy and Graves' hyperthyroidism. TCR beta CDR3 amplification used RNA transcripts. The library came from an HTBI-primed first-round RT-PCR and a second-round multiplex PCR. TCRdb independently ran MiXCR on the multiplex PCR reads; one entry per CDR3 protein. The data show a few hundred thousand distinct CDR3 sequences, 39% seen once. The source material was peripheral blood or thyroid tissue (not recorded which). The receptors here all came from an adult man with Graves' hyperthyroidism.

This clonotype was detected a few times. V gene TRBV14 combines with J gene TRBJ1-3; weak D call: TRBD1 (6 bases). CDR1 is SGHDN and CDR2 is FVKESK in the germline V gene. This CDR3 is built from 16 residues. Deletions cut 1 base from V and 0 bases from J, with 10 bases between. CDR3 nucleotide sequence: TGTGCCAGCAGCCAAGGATCAGGGGTCTCTGGAAACACCATATATTTT. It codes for CASSQGSGVSGNTIYF.

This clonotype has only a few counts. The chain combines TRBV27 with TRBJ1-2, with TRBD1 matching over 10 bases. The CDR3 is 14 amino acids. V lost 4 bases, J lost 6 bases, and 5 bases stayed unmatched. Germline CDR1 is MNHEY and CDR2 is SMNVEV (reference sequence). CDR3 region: CASSSTGTGDGYTF. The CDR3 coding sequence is TGTGCCAGCAGTTCCACCGGGACAGGGGATGGCTACACCTTC.

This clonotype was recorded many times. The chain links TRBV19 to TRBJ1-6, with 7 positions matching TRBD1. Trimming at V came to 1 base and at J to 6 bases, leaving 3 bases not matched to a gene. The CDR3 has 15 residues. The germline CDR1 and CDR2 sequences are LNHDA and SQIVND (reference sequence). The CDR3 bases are TGTGCCAGTAGTATAGGAGCAGGGGGTAATTCACCCCTCCACTTT. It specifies CASSIGAGGNSPLHF.

CDR3 DNA sequence: TGTGCCATCAGTGAGTACGGACAGGCACTGGGTTCACCCCTCCACTTT. Translating gives CAISEYGQALGSPLHF. The gene calls are TRBV10-3 and TRBJ1-6, with 7 bases lining up with TRBD1. There are 16 residues in the CDR3. Germline V gene sequence: CDR1 ENHRY, CDR2 SYGVKD. The trim removed 1 base at V and 9 bases at J, leaving 9 bases unmatched.

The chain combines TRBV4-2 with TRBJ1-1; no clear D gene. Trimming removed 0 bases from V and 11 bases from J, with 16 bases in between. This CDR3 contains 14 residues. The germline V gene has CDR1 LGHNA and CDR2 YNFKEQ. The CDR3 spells CASSQEGREEGAFF. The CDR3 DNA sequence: TGTGCCAGCAGCCAAGAAGGTCGGGAAGAAGGGGCTTTCTTT.

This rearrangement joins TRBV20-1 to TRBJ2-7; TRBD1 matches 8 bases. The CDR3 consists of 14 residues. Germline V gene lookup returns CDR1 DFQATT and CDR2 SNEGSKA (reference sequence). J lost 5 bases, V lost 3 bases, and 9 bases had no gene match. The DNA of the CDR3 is TGCAGTGCTAGTGATGGGACAGGTAGAAACGAGCAGTACTTC. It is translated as CSASDGTGRNEQYF.

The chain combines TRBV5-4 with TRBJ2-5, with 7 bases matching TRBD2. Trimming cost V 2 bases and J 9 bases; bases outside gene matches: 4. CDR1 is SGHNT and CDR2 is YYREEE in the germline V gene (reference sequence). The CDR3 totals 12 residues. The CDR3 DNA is TGTGCCAGCAGCTTATGGGGGGGGGCCCAGTACTTC. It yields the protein CASSLWGGAQYF.

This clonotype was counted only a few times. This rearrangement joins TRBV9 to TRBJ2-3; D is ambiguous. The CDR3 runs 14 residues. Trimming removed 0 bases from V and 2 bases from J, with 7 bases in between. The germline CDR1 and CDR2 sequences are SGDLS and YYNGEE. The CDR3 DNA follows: TGTGCCAGCAGCGTAGACTCGCACACAGATACGCAGTATTTT. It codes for CASSVDSHTDTQYF.

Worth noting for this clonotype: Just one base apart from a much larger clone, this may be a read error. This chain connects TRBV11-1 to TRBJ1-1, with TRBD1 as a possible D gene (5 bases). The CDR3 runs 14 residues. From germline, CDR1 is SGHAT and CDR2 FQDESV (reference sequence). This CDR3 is CASSLALQGPEASF. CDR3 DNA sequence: TGTGCCAGCAGCTTGGCCTTGCAGGGTCCGGAAGCTTCCTTT.

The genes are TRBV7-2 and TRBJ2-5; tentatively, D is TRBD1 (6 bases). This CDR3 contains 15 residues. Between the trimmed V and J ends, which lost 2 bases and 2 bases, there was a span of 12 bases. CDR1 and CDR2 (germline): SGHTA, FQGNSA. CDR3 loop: CASSLSPGQQETQYF. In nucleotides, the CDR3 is TGTGCCAGCAGCTTATCACCTGGACAGCAAGAGACCCAGTACTTC.

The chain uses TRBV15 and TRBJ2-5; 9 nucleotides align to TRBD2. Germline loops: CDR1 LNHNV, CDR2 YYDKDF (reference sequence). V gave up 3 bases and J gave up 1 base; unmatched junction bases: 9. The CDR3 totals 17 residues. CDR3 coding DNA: TGTGCCACCAGCAGCTTGGGTAGCGGGGGCGTCCAAGAGACCCAGTACTTC. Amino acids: CATSSLGSGGVQETQYF. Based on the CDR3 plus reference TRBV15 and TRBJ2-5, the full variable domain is DAMVIQNPRYQVTQFGKPVTLSCSQTLNHNVMYWYQQKSSQAPKLLFHYYDKDFNNEADTPDNFQSRRPNTSFCFLDIRSPGLGDTAMYLCATSSLGSGGVQETQYFGPGTRLLVL.

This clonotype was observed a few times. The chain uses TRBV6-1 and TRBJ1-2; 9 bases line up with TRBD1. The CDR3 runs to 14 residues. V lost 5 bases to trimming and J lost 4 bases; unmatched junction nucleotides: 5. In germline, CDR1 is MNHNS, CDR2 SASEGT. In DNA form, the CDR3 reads TGTGCCAGCAGTTATAGGGACAGGGTCTATGGCTACACCTTC. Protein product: CASSYRDRVYGYTF.

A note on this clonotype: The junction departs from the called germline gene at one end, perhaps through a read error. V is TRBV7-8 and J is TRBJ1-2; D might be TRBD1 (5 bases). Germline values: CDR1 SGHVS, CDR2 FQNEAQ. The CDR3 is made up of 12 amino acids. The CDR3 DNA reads TGTGCCAGCAGCTTAGGGGGGAATGGCCACACCTTC. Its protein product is CASSLGGNGHTF.

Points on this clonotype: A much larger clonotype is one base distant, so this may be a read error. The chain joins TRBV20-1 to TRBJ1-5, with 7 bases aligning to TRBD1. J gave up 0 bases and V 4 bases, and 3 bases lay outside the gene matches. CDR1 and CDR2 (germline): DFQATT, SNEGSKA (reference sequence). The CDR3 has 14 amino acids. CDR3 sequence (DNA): TGCAGTGCTAAACAGGGGAGTAGCAATCAGCCCCAGCATTTT. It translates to CSAKQGSSNQPQHF.

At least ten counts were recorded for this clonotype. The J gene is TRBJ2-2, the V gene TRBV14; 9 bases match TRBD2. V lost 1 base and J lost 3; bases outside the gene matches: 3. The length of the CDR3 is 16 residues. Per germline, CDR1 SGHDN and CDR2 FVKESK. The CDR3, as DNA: TGTGCCAGCAGCCAAGTGACTAGCGGTTACACCGGGGAGCTGTTTTTT. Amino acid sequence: CASSQVTSGYTGELFF.

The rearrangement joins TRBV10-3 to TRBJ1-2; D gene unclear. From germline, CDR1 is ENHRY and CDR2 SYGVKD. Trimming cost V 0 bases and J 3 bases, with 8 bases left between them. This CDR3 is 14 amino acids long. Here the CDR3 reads CAISESGPYYGYTF. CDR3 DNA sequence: TGTGCCATCAGTGAGTCTGGGCCCTACTATGGCTACACCTTC.

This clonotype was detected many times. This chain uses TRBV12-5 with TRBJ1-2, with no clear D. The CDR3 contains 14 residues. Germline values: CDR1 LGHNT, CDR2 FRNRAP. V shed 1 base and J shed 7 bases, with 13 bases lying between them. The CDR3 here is CASGLGVSARGYTF. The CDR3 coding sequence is TGTGCTAGTGGTTTGGGAGTCTCAGCGCGTGGCTACACCTTC.

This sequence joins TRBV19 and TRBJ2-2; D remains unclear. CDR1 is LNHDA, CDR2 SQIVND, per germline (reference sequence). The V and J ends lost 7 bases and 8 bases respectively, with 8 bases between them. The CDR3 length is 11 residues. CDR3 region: CASIDAGELFF. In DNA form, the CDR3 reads TGTGCCAGTATCGATGCAGGGGAGCTGTTTTTT.

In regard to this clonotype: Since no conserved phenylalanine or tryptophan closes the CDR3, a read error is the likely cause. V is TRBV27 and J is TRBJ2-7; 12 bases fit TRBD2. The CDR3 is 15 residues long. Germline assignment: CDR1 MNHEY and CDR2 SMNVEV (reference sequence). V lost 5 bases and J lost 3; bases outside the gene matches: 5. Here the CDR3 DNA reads TGTGCCAGCAGTCCTCTAGCGGGGGGGAACTACGAGCAGTACCTC. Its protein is CASSPLAGGNYEQYL.

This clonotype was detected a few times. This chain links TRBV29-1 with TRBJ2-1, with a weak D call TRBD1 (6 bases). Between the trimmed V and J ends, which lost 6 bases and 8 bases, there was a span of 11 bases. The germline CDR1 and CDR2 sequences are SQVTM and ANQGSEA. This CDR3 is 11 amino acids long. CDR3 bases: TGCAGCGTGGCCTACAGGGATGAGCAGTTCTTC. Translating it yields CSVAYRDEQFF.

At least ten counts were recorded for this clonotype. The CDR3 nucleotides read TGCGCCAGCAGCTTGGTGGTTGGACAGAACACTGAAGCTTTCTTT. It translates to CASSLVVGQNTEAFF. The chain links TRBV5-1 to TRBJ1-1, with D possibly being TRBD1 (5 bases). Trimming took off 0 bases at V and 1 base at J, with 10 bases between the two ends. Germline loops: CDR1 SGHRS, CDR2 YFSETQ. The CDR3 is 15 residues long.

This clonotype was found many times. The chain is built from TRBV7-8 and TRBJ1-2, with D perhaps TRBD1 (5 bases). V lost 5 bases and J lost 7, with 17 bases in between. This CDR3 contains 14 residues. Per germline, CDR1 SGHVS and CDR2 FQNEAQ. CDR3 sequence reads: CASSGRGDGVGYTF. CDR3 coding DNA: TGTGCCAGCAGCGGACGGGGCGATGGGGTTGGCTACACCTTC.

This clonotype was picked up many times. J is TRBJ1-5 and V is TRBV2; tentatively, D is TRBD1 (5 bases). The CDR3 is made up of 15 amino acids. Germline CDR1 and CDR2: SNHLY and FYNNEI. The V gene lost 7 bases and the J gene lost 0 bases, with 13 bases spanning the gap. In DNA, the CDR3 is TGTGCCAGCAATATTAGGGGTGCTAGCAATCAGCCCCAGCATTTT. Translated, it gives CASNIRGASNQPQHF.

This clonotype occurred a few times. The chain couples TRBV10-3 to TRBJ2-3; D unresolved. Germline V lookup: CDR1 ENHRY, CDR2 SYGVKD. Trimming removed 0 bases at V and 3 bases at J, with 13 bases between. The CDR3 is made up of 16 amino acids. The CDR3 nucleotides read TGTGCCATCAGTGAGTCGTTGAGACGGCCAACAGATACGCAGTATTTT. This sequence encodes CAISESLRRPTDTQYF.

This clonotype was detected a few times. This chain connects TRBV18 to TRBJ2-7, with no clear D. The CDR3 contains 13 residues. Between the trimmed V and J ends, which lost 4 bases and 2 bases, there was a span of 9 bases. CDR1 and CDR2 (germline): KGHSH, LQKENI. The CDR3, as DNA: TGTGCCAGCTCACTCGAGCGCACCTACGAGCAGTACTTC. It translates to CASSLERTYEQYF.

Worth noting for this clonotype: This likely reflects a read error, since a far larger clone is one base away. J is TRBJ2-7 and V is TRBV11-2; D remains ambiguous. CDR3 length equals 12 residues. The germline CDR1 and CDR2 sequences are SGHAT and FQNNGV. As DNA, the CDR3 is TGTGCCGGCAGCTTAGTAGGCGACGAGCAGTACTTC. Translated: CAGSLVGDEQYF.